This T cell receptor beta chain was identified in a study of metastatic and nonmetastatic thyroid tumors. The germline V gene encodes CDR1 MNHEY and CDR2 SVGAGI. This CDR3 has 15 amino acids. Original handling: Using the CDR3 differences seen across clinicopathological groups, the authors built a distant-metastasis classifier for papillary thyroid cancer, which was meant to discriminate distant-metastatic patients. TCRdb recomputed clones from the PCR reads via MiXCR. The V and J calls follow TCRdb's processing rather than the paper's. The profile shows about 25,000 clones, over 20% of them singletons. Notes on this clone: Its ends do not fully match the called genes, so a read error is possible.

Among the patients, none had received any treatment before thyroid surgery. J is TRBJ2-7 and V is TRBV6-5, with D possibly being TRBD1 or TRBD2 (6 bases each). The clonotype was recovered from a female donor with papillary thyroid cancer or a benign thyroid nodule (not recorded which). Some clones in this sample may be carry-over from other donors' samples. The source material was blood. The CDR3 DNA reads TGTGCCAGCAGTGAAGGGGGGATCTTACTCTACGAGCAGAACTTC. Its protein product is CASSEGGILLYEQNF.